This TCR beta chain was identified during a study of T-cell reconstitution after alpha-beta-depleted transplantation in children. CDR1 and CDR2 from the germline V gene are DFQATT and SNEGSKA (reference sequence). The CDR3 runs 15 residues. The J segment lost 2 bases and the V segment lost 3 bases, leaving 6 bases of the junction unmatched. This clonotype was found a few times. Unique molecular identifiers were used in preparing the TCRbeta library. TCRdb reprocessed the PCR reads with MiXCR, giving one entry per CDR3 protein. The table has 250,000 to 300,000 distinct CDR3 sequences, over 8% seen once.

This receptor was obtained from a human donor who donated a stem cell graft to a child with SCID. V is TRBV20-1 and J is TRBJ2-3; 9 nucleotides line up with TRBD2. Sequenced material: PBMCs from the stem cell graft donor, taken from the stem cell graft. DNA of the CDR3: TGCAGTGCTAGTTTAGCGGGGGCCTTCACAGATACGCAGTATTTT. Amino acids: CSASLAGAFTDTQYF.